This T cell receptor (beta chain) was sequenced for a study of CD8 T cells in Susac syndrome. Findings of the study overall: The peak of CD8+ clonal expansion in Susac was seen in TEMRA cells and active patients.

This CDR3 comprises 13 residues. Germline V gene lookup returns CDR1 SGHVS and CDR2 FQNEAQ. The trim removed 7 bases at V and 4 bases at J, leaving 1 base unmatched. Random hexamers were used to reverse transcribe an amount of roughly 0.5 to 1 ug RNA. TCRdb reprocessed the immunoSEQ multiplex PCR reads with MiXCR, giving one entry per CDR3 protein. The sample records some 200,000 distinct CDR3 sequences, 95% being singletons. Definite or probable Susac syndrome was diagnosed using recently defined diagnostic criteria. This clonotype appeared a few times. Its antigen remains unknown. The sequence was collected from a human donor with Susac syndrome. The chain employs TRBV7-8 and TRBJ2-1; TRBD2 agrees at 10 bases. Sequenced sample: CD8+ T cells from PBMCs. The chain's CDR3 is CASIAGGYNEQFF. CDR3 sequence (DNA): TGTGCCAGCATAGCGGGGGGTTACAATGAGCAGTTCTTC.